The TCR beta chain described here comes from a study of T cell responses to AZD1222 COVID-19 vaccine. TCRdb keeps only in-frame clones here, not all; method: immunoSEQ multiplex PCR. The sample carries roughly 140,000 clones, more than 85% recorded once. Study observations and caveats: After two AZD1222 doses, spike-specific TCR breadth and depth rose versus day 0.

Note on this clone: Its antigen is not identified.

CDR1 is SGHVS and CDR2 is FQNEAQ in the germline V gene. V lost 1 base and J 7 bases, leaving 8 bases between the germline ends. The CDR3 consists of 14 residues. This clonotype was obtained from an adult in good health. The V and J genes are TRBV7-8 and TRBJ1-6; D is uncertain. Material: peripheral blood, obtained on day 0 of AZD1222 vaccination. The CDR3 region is CASSLVVGNSPLHF. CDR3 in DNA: TGTGCCAGCAGCTTAGTCGTGGGAAATTCACCCCTCCACTTT.